These T cell receptor beta chains were read from a single sample in a study of blood T cell repertoires in COVID-19. The protocol was immunoSEQ multiplex PCR, while the TCRdb copy is restricted to in-frame clones and leaves out a portion. This table has around 130,000 clones, 65% to 85% appearing once. Source material: peripheral blood. These receptors originate from a man aged 70-80 years with acute or convalescent COVID-19. Both conserved end residues are part of each CDR3. The D gene is left open where the match is weak. Rows give clone size only sometimes, using once, few, many, or a class for an expanded clone.

v_call: TRBV19; d_call: TRBD1; clone_size: NA; j_call: TRBJ1-2; cdr3_aa: CASRWTGGKYGYTF; cdr3_nt: TGTGCCAGTAGGTGGACAGGGGGCAAATATGGCTACACCTTC
v_call: TRBV3-1/TRBV3-2; d_call: TRBD1; clone_size: NA; j_call: TRBJ1-1; cdr3_aa: CASMTGTGMNTEAFF; cdr3_nt: TGTGCCAGCATGACCGGGACAGGGATGAACACTGAAGCTTTCTTT
v_call: TRBV6-1; d_call: NA; clone_size: NA; j_call: TRBJ2-2; cdr3_aa: CASSVVAGRSTGELFF; cdr3_nt: TGTGCCAGCAGTGTGGTGGCAGGGAGGAGCACCGGGGAGCTGTTTTTT
v_call: TRBV3-1/TRBV3-2; d_call: NA; clone_size: NA; j_call: TRBJ1-4; cdr3_aa: CASSQVAPGGEKLFF; cdr3_nt: TGTGCCAGCAGCCAAGTAGCTCCCGGAGGTGAAAAACTGTTTTTT
v_call: TRBV7-2; d_call: TRBD1; clone_size: NA; j_call: TRBJ2-1; cdr3_aa: CASSLEGQGDNEQFF; cdr3_nt: TGTGCCAGCAGCTTAGAGGGACAGGGGGACAATGAGCAGTTCTTC
v_call: TRBV27; d_call: NA; clone_size: NA; j_call: TRBJ1-5; cdr3_aa: CASSSSIRNQPQHF; cdr3_nt: TGTGCCAGCAGTTCGTCCATACGGAATCAGCCCCAGCATTTT
v_call: TRBV12-5; d_call: TRBD1; clone_size: NA; j_call: TRBJ1-2; cdr3_aa: CASGLGGGYGYTF; cdr3_nt: TGTGCTAGTGGCCTAGGGGGCGGCTATGGCTACACCTTC
v_call: TRBV5-4; d_call: NA; clone_size: NA; j_call: TRBJ2-3; cdr3_aa: CASSLDLTTSTDTQYF; cdr3_nt: TGTGCCAGCAGCTTGGATTTGACTACTAGCACAGATACGCAGTATTTT
v_call: TRBV5-5; d_call: NA; clone_size: NA; j_call: TRBJ1-6; cdr3_aa: CASSLDSGSFALHF; cdr3_nt: TGTGCCAGCAGCTTGGACTCCGGTTCTTTCGCCCTCCACTTT
v_call: TRBV6-6; d_call: NA; clone_size: few; j_call: TRBJ2-7; cdr3_aa: CASSKPDTDYEQYF; cdr3_nt: TGTGCCAGCAGTAAACCCGACACTGACTACGAGCAGTACTTC
v_call: TRBV6-5; d_call: TRBD1; clone_size: NA; j_call: TRBJ1-6; cdr3_aa: CASNRQGLNSPLHF; cdr3_nt: TGTGCCAGCAATAGACAGGGGTTGAATTCACCCCTCCACTTT
v_call: TRBV3-1/TRBV3-2; d_call: TRBD1; clone_size: NA; j_call: TRBJ2-7; cdr3_aa: CASSQVTGAAYEQYF; cdr3_nt: TGTGCCAGCAGCCAAGTCACAGGGGCCGCCTACGAGCAGTACTTC
v_call: TRBV5-1; d_call: TRBD1; clone_size: few; j_call: TRBJ1-6; cdr3_aa: CASSPGGYLGSPLHF; cdr3_nt: TGCGCCAGCAGTCCAGGGGGCTATTTGGGTTCACCCCTCCACTTT
v_call: TRBV3-1/TRBV3-2; d_call: NA; clone_size: NA; j_call: TRBJ1-2; cdr3_aa: CASSQVGEGGYGYTF; cdr3_nt: TGTGCCAGCAGCCAAGTTGGGGAGGGAGGCTATGGCTACACCTTC
v_call: TRBV15; d_call: NA; clone_size: NA; j_call: TRBJ1-2; cdr3_aa: CATSKQESYGYTF; cdr3_nt: TGTGCCACCAGCAAACAGGAAAGCTATGGCTACACCTTC
v_call: TRBV7-9; d_call: NA; clone_size: NA; j_call: TRBJ2-7; cdr3_aa: CASSPVGAASSYEQYF; cdr3_nt: TGTGCCAGCAGCCCTGTGGGGGCCGCTAGCTCCTACGAGCAGTACTTC
v_call: TRBV5-1; d_call: TRBD2; clone_size: NA; j_call: TRBJ2-2; cdr3_aa: CASSLEGGGTGELFF; cdr3_nt: TGCGCCAGCAGCTTGGAGGGCGGGGGCACCGGGGAGCTGTTTTTT
v_call: TRBV11-2; d_call: TRBD1; clone_size: NA; j_call: TRBJ1-2; cdr3_aa: CASSQGDRGRTNYGYTF; cdr3_nt: TGTGCCAGCAGCCAGGGGGACAGGGGGCGAACTAACTATGGCTACACCTTC
v_call: TRBV6-2/TRBV6-3; d_call: NA; clone_size: NA; j_call: TRBJ2-2; cdr3_aa: CASSQGLYTGELFF; cdr3_nt: TGTGCCAGCAGCCAGGGACTGTACACCGGGGAGCTGTTTTTT
v_call: TRBV18; d_call: NA; clone_size: NA; j_call: TRBJ1-1; cdr3_aa: CASSPTLPGVDEAFF; cdr3_nt: TGTGCCAGCTCACCAACTCTTCCAGGGGTTGATGAAGCTTTCTTT
v_call: TRBV5-6; d_call: NA; clone_size: NA; j_call: TRBJ2-3; cdr3_aa: CASSLADVRGRQYF; cdr3_nt: TGTGCCAGCAGCTTGGCCGACGTGCGGGGTCGGCAATATTTT
v_call: TRBV13; d_call: TRBD1; clone_size: NA; j_call: TRBJ1-6; cdr3_aa: CASSTRTGGGGNNSPLHF; cdr3_nt: TGTGCCAGCAGCACACGGACAGGGGGCGGGGGTAATAATTCACCCCTCCACTTT
v_call: TRBV5-1; d_call: NA; clone_size: NA; j_call: TRBJ1-4; cdr3_aa: CASSPESGRNEKLFF; cdr3_nt: TGCGCCAGCAGCCCTGAGTCAGGGAGGAATGAAAAACTGTTTTTT
v_call: TRBV28; d_call: NA; clone_size: NA; j_call: TRBJ2-3; cdr3_aa: CASAHSLTDTQYF; cdr3_nt: TGTGCCAGCGCCCACAGTCTCACAGATACGCAGTATTTT
v_call: TRBV4-1; d_call: NA; clone_size: NA; j_call: TRBJ1-1; cdr3_aa: CASSPPGRDTEAFF; cdr3_nt: TGCGCCAGCAGCCCCCCTGGGAGGGACACTGAAGCTTTCTTT
v_call: TRBV4-1; d_call: NA; clone_size: NA; j_call: TRBJ1-3; cdr3_aa: CASSQSVRSGNTIYF; cdr3_nt: TGCGCCAGCAGCCAATCCGTGAGGTCCGGAAACACCATATATTTT
v_call: TRBV28; d_call: TRBD1; clone_size: once; j_call: TRBJ1-2; cdr3_aa: CASSLYGTGTGKNGYTF; cdr3_nt: TGTGCCAGCAGTTTATATGGGACCGGGACAGGGAAAAATGGCTACACCTTC
v_call: TRBV11-3; d_call: NA; clone_size: NA; j_call: TRBJ2-1; cdr3_aa: CASSLPPNGEQFF; cdr3_nt: TGTGCCAGCAGCTTACCTCCAAACGGGGAGCAGTTCTTC
v_call: TRBV15; d_call: NA; clone_size: once; j_call: TRBJ1-1; cdr3_aa: CATSRNRDHLLGAF; cdr3_nt: TGTGCCACCAGCAGGAACCGGGACCATCTCCTGGGGGCTTTT
v_call: TRBV2; d_call: TRBD2; clone_size: NA; j_call: TRBJ2-5; cdr3_aa: CASSGGLAAQETQYF; cdr3_nt: TGTGCCAGCAGTGGGGGTCTAGCGGCACAAGAGACCCAGTACTTC
v_call: TRBV19; d_call: NA; clone_size: NA; j_call: TRBJ2-3; cdr3_aa: CASTGVWAGTDTQYF; cdr3_nt: TGTGCCAGCACCGGGGTCTGGGCAGGCACAGATACGCAGTATTTT
v_call: TRBV6-6; d_call: TRBD1; clone_size: NA; j_call: TRBJ1-5; cdr3_aa: CASRLRDRVNQPQHF; cdr3_nt: TGTGCCAGCAGACTACGGGACAGGGTTAATCAGCCCCAGCATTTT
v_call: TRBV27; d_call: NA; clone_size: NA; j_call: TRBJ2-2; cdr3_aa: CASSLHRAGTGELFF; cdr3_nt: TGTGCCAGCAGTCTCCACAGGGCCGGCACCGGGGAGCTGTTTTTT
v_call: TRBV28; d_call: NA; clone_size: NA; j_call: TRBJ2-7; cdr3_aa: CASSGYRSGQYF; cdr3_nt: TGTGCCAGCAGCGGATACAGGTCAGGGCAGTACTTC
v_call: TRBV2; d_call: NA; clone_size: NA; j_call: TRBJ1-1; cdr3_aa: CGSMRGEWNTEAFF; cdr3_nt: TGTGGGTCTATGCGCGGAGAATGGAACACTGAAGCTTTCTTT
v_call: TRBV5-1; d_call: TRBD1; clone_size: NA; j_call: TRBJ1-2; cdr3_aa: CASSSTGGNALNYGYTF; cdr3_nt: TGCGCCAGCAGCTCTACAGGGGGGAATGCCCTTAACTATGGCTACACCTTC
v_call: TRBV29-1; d_call: NA; clone_size: NA; j_call: TRBJ2-3; cdr3_aa: CSVAPLTSTDTQYF; cdr3_nt: TGCAGCGTTGCTCCTTTAACTAGCACAGATACGCAGTATTTT
v_call: TRBV5-1; d_call: NA; clone_size: NA; j_call: TRBJ1-4; cdr3_aa: CASSLVQGGEKLFF; cdr3_nt: TGCGCCAGCAGCTTGGTGCAGGGCGGAGAAAAACTGTTTTTT
v_call: TRBV2; d_call: TRBD1; clone_size: few; j_call: TRBJ2-2; cdr3_aa: CASSEGLRGRTGELFF; cdr3_nt: TGTGCCAGCAGTGAGGGGTTAAGGGGGCGCACCGGGGAGCTGTTTTTT
v_call: TRBV18; d_call: NA; clone_size: once; j_call: TRBJ2-3; cdr3_aa: CASSPYTDTQYF; cdr3_nt: TGTGCCAGCTCACCCTACACAGATACGCAGTATTTT
v_call: TRBV19; d_call: NA; clone_size: NA; j_call: TRBJ2-6; cdr3_aa: CASNQGSSGANVLTF; cdr3_nt: TGTGCCAGTAATCAGGGTTCCTCTGGGGCCAACGTCCTGACTTTC
v_call: TRBV2; d_call: NA; clone_size: NA; j_call: TRBJ2-1; cdr3_aa: CASSENGIPERQFF; cdr3_nt: TGTGCCAGCAGTGAAAACGGGATCCCTGAAAGGCAGTTCTTC
v_call: TRBV3-1/TRBV3-2; d_call: NA; clone_size: NA; j_call: TRBJ1-1; cdr3_aa: CASSQAWTQNTEAFF; cdr3_nt: TGTGCCAGCAGCCAAGCCTGGACACAGAACACTGAAGCTTTCTTT
v_call: TRBV9; d_call: NA; clone_size: NA; j_call: TRBJ2-2; cdr3_aa: CASSVDLVDRKRPGELFF; cdr3_nt: TGTGCCAGCAGCGTAGATCTCGTGGACAGAAAGAGACCCGGGGAGCTGTTTTTT
v_call: TRBV3-1/TRBV3-2; d_call: TRBD1; clone_size: NA; j_call: TRBJ1-6; cdr3_aa: CASSHLGQGLGSYNSPLHF; cdr3_nt: TGTGCCAGCAGCCATCTCGGACAGGGTTTGGGCTCCTATAATTCACCCCTCCACTTT
v_call: TRBV9; d_call: NA; clone_size: NA; j_call: TRBJ2-2; cdr3_aa: CASSVGRLANTGELFF; cdr3_nt: TGTGCCAGCAGCGTAGGCAGGCTGGCGAACACCGGGGAGCTGTTTTTT
v_call: TRBV2; d_call: TRBD1; clone_size: NA; j_call: TRBJ1-1; cdr3_aa: CASSDRQGGAFF; cdr3_nt: TGTGCCAGCAGCGACCGACAGGGCGGAGCTTTCTTT
v_call: TRBV19; d_call: NA; clone_size: NA; j_call: TRBJ2-2; cdr3_aa: CASRQGYAGELFF; cdr3_nt: TGTGCCAGTAGACAGGGTTACGCCGGGGAGCTGTTTTTT
v_call: TRBV28; d_call: NA; clone_size: NA; j_call: TRBJ1-2; cdr3_aa: CASSRSRQDNYGYTF; cdr3_nt: TGTGCCAGCAGTCGATCGAGACAGGATAACTATGGCTACACCTTC
v_call: TRBV6-1; d_call: TRBD2; clone_size: few; j_call: TRBJ2-7; cdr3_aa: CASSVTSGGQPYEQYF; cdr3_nt: TGTGCCAGCAGTGTCACTAGCGGGGGGCAACCCTACGAGCAGTACTTC
v_call: TRBV7-9; d_call: NA; clone_size: few; j_call: TRBJ2-7; cdr3_aa: CASSPRGGVSYEQYF; cdr3_nt: TGTGCCAGCAGCCCCAGAGGTGGTGTCTCCTACGAGCAGTACTTC
v_call: TRBV3-1/TRBV3-2; d_call: NA; clone_size: NA; j_call: TRBJ1-6; cdr3_aa: CASSPGAYNSPLHF; cdr3_nt: TGTGCCAGCAGCCCGGGGGCCTATAATTCACCCCTCCACTTT
v_call: TRBV19; d_call: NA; clone_size: NA; j_call: TRBJ1-6; cdr3_aa: CASSRLGWDSPLHF; cdr3_nt: TGTGCCAGTAGTCGGCTGGGCTGGGATTCACCCCTCCACTTT
v_call: TRBV2; d_call: TRBD1; clone_size: NA; j_call: TRBJ1-4; cdr3_aa: CASSATGVTNEKLFF; cdr3_nt: TGTGCCAGCAGTGCGACAGGGGTTACTAATGAAAAACTGTTTTTT
v_call: TRBV7-8; d_call: NA; clone_size: NA; j_call: TRBJ1-4; cdr3_aa: CASSPGTLANEKLFF; cdr3_nt: TGTGCCAGCAGTCCCGGGACACTCGCTAATGAAAAACTGTTTTTT
v_call: TRBV21-1; d_call: NA; clone_size: few; j_call: TRBJ1-5; cdr3_aa: CASSKDSSRNQPQHF; cdr3_nt: TGTGCCAGCAGCAAGGACTCATCGCGGAATCAGCCCCAGCATTTT
v_call: TRBV6-5; d_call: NA; clone_size: NA; j_call: TRBJ2-4; cdr3_aa: CASSSQLSNIQYF; cdr3_nt: TGTGCCAGCAGTAGCCAACTCTCAAACATTCAGTACTTC
v_call: TRBV2; d_call: TRBD1; clone_size: NA; j_call: TRBJ1-5; cdr3_aa: CASKGADSNQPQHF; cdr3_nt: TGTGCCAGCAAGGGGGCAGATAGCAATCAGCCCCAGCATTTT
v_call: TRBV5-1; d_call: TRBD1; clone_size: NA; j_call: TRBJ1-1; cdr3_aa: CASSFGDRRFLNTEAFF; cdr3_nt: TGCGCCAGCAGCTTTGGGGACAGGCGGTTCCTGAACACTGAAGCTTTCTTT
v_call: TRBV13; d_call: TRBD1; clone_size: NA; j_call: TRBJ2-5; cdr3_aa: CASSATGTGETQYF; cdr3_nt: TGTGCCAGCAGCGCTACCGGGACAGGCGAGACCCAGTACTTC